This T cell receptor beta chain emerged from a study of shared clonotypes between healthy human individuals. It was at deep level that the assay was run. Method: immunoSEQ multiplex PCR; TCRdb's copy keeps in-frame clones and lacks some. The sample yields about 980,000 clones, approximately 80% seen once. Germline lookup yields CDR1 GTSNPN and CDR2 SVGIG (reference sequence). Trimming cost V 6 bases and J 4 bases, with 18 bases left between them. The CDR3 is 14 amino acids. The sample taken for sequencing was memory CD4+ T cells sorted from blood. Documented subset: CD45RA-negative fraction. The chain joins TRBV30 to TRBJ1-1; D is unclear. The TCR sequence derives from a man younger than 30 in good health. The CDR3: CACHRRREATEAFF. Written as DNA, the CDR3 is TGTGCCTGTCATCGCCGTCGGGAGGCCACTGAAGCTTTCTTT.